The sequence of this T cell receptor beta chain was determined in a study of T cell repertoires in cytomegalovirus infection. As for the study in general: Epitope selection comprised recently identified HLA-C-restricted CMV epitopes and well-studied HLA-B-restricted CMV epitopes. Signatures in public TCR beta sequences pointed to both CMV infection and matching HLA type. General study results and limits: The cumulative frequency of public TCR beta families distinguished individuals who carried CMV together with the relevant HLA. There were HLA-C-restricted CMV-specific TCR beta clonotypes dominating the ex vivo response.

On this clonotype: What it binds is unknown.

Trimming shortened V by 5 bases and J by 0 bases, and 17 bases separated the two germline ends. The CDR3 sequence is 16 residues long. The germline V gene has CDR1 SGHVS and CDR2 FNYEAQ. TCRdb independently ran MiXCR on the reads; one entry per CDR3 protein. The table lists roughly 100,000 distinct CDR3 sequences, roughly 40% of them singletons. This sample comprised CD8+ T cells from cultured PBMCs, obtained from culture after CMV antigen stimulation. This receptor was identified in a human donor in good health (CMV status not recorded). Some clones in this sample may be carry-over from other donors' samples. V is TRBV7-6 and J is TRBJ2-7, with D maybe TRBD1 (7 bases). CDR3 loop: CASSPPGGTDSYEQYF. The CDR3 DNA follows: TGTGCCAGCAGCCCCCCCGGCGGGACAGACTCCTACGAGCAGTACTTC. The full variable domain, with the rest looked up from reference TRBV7-6 and TRBJ2-7, is GAGVSQSPRYKVTKRGQDVALRCDPISGHVSLYWYRQALGQGPEFLTYFNYEAQQDKSGLPNDRFSAERPEGSISTLTIQRTEQRDSAMYRCASSPPGGTDSYEQYFGPGTRLTVT.